These 4 T cell receptor beta chains were all obtained from the same sample, sequenced in a study of prognosis after radiotherapy for stage I lung cancer. Researchers used two-round multiplex PCR to amplify TCR beta CDR3 starting from genomic DNA. Primers specific to each TRBV and TRBJ gene drove first-round PCR. TCRdb called the multiplex PCR reads again in MiXCR, with one record for every CDR3 protein. The sample includes approximately 20,000 distinct CDR3 sequences, about 46% of them seen just once. The input for sequencing was PBMCs, taken before or after stereotactic body radiation therapy (not recorded which). All receptors come from a donor at least 50 years old with non-small cell lung cancer.

This clonotype ranks as medium-sized (0.01 to 0.1%). The V and J genes are TRBV7-2 and TRBJ2-2, with 10 bases identical to TRBD2. The CDR3 consists of 16 residues. The J segment lost 7 bases and the V segment lost 3 bases, leaving 8 bases of the junction unmatched. CDR1 and CDR2 (germline): SGHTA, FQGNSA. The CDR3 sequence is CASSLRLAGVSGELFF. CDR3 DNA: TGTGCCAGCAGCTTGAGGCTAGCGGGAGTTAGCGGGGAGCTGTTTTTT.

The V gene is TRBV20-1, the J gene TRBJ2-7; D tentatively fits TRBD1 or TRBD2 (6 bases each). The germline V and J ends were trimmed by 5 bases and 0 bases, with 17 bases remaining between them. In germline, CDR1 is DFQATT, CDR2 SNEGSKA (reference sequence). The CDR3 has 15 amino acids. The chain's CDR3 is CSAQGRRDLSYEQYF. CDR3 DNA: TGCAGTGCTCAGGGGCGGCGGGACCTCTCCTACGAGCAGTACTTC.

This clonotype was seen many times. This rearrangement joins TRBV9 to TRBJ2-3, with D hard to call. CDR3 size: 14 residues. Trimming cost V 0 bases and J 2 bases, with 7 bases left between them. Germline loops: CDR1 SGDLS, CDR2 YYNGEE. CDR3 bases: TGTGCCAGCAGCGTAGACCCGAACACAGATACGCAGTATTTT. As protein: CASSVDPNTDTQYF.

About this clonotype: This likely came from a read error, as a far larger clone is one base away. The rearrangement links TRBV7-9 to TRBJ2-7; D is unclear. Germline V gives CDR1 SEHNR, CDR2 FQNEAQ (reference sequence). CDR3 length equals 14 residues. The V end lost 5 bases, the J end lost 4 bases, and 15 bases lay between the germline ends. The CDR3 sequence is CASSPSGSQYEQYF. The CDR3 coding sequence is TGTGCCAGCAGCCCGAGTGGGTCACAATACGAGCAGTACTTC.